This T cell receptor (beta chain) came from a study of regulatory T cells in long-lasting Graves disease. Study-level results: It was peripheral blood alone, not thyroid tissue, that was studied. More public clonotypes were shared by persistent patients (2,741) than by new patients (about 1,000).

Time point here: newly diagnosed GD, antithyroid drugs for less than 3 months. The TCR library used RNA extracted from PBMCs. Both iRepertoire HTBI primers and Arm-PCR of CDR3 regions were used to build the TCR beta libraries. One entry per CDR3 protein results from TCRdb running MiXCR on the multiplex PCR reads. The sample includes 350,000 to 450,000 distinct CDR3 sequences, 16% of them seen just once. Turning to this clonotype: Its specificity is unknown.

CDR1 is MNHNS, CDR2 SASEGT, per germline. There are 12 residues in the CDR3. Between the trimmed V and J ends, which lost 11 bases and 5 bases, there was a span of 15 bases. This sample was shared with a second study, whose subject was T cells in Graves' hyperthyroidism and ophthalmopathy. That paper notes: Blood also contained most expanded thyroid clonotypes above 0.001.

The clonotype was recovered from a man in his forties with Graves disease. This specimen consisted of peripheral blood mononuclear cells (PBMCs), obtained at new diagnosis, from a patient treated with antithyroid drugs. This chain links TRBV6-1 with TRBJ1-2, with unresolved D. CDR3 residues: CAARPPGYGYTF. The CDR3 region has the DNA TGTGCCGCCCGCCCGCCCGGATATGGCTACACCTTC.